The clone carrying this TCR beta chain was counted only a few times. What it binds is unknown. Attached unique molecular identifiers marked individual cDNA molecules. Via MiXCR, TCRdb re-called the 5' RACE reads, giving one row per CDR3 protein. The sample contains approximately 43,000 distinct CDR3 sequences, roughly 7.1% of which appear only once. The record originates from a study of early T cells in non-severe SARS-CoV-2 infection. Study-wide background: The input, bulk RNA from unsorted whole blood, was sequenced, and chains were unpaired. Overall study findings and caveats: Reliance on VDJdb matching favored anti-spike CD8 responses; private and CD4 specificities were missed.

This sequence originates from an adult who was a healthcare worker with PCR-confirmed SARS-CoV-2 infection or an uninfected control (not recorded which). Sequencing input: whole blood.

The CDR3 reads CASSPRGQGPYTDTQYF. The CDR3 coding sequence is TGTGCCAGCAGCCCTAGGGGCCAGGGGCCTTACACAGATACGCAGTATTTT. This sequence joins TRBV11-3 and TRBJ2-3; perhaps TRBD1 as D (6 bases). This CDR3 is 17 amino acids long. Germline CDR1 SGHNT, CDR2 YENEEA. Trimming took off 5 bases at V and 2 bases at J, with 20 bases between the two ends.